The clone carrying this TCR beta chain has more than one count but fewer than ten. What it binds is not known. This record comes from a study of cytomegalovirus exposure and HLA in healthy donors. Study-wide points: Across donors, most TCRs were seen rarely, yet some public ones were widespread.

V was pared by 0 bases and J by 3 bases, with 12 bases between. The CDR3 contains 15 residues. CDR1 and CDR2 from the germline V gene are MNHEY and SVGAGI. The PCR contained 60 Vbeta and 13 Jbeta primers. Clones were sequenced by immunoSEQ multiplex PCR, and TCRdb holds only the in-frame ones, with some missing. The repertoire holds 95,000 to 150,000 clones, around 75% seen once, with 2.1% in the top ten. This TCR derives from a young man in good health and CMV-seronegative. Sequencing was done on a sample of PBMCs. The chain carries TRBV6-5 and TRBJ2-7; TRBD2 is a possible D gene (6 bases). The CDR3 reads CASSYSVAEYYEQYF. The CDR3 coding sequence is TGTGCCAGCAGTTACTCTGTAGCGGAGTACTACGAGCAGTACTTC.